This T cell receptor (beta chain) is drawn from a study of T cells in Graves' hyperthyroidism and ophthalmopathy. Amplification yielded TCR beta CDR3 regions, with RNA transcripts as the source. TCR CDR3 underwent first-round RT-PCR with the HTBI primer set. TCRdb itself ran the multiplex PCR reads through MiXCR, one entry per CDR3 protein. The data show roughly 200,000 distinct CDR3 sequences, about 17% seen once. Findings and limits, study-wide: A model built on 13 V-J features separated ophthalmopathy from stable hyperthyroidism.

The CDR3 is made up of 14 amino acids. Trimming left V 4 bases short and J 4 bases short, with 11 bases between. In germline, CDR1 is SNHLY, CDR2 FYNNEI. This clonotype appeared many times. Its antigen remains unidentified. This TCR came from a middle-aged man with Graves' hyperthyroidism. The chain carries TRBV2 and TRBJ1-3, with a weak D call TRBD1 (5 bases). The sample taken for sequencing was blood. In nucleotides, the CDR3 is TGTGCCAGCAGTGTGGGCAGGGTCGGAAACACCATATATTTT. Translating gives CASSVGRVGNTIYF.